A selection of T cell receptor beta chains follows, all from one sample in a study of blood T cell repertoires in COVID-19. Produced via immunoSEQ multiplex PCR; TCRdb's table is partial and in-frame only. The profile covers under 500,000 clones, with approximately 90% appearing a single time and 0.95% to 1.3% taken by the ten largest. Sequencing input: PBMCs or T cells enriched from blood (not recorded which). These receptors all come from a man younger than 45 who had recovered from COVID-19. Each CDR3 is given with its conserved first and last residue. Each record gives: J gene, V gene, clone size, D gene, CDR3 DNA, CDR3 protein. A D gene is named only where the DNA matches it firmly. Expanded clones are given a class, and other clones once, few, many or no size at all.

J: TRBJ2-3; V: TRBV30; size: -; D: TRBD2; DNA: TGTGCCTGGAGTCGTCAGTTAGCGGGAGAATCAGATACGCAGTATTTT; CDR3: CAWSRQLAGESDTQYF
J: TRBJ1-4; V: TRBV7-9; size: -; D: -; DNA: TGTGCCAGCAGTAACCGGTGGGACACACTCAGACAAAATGAAAAACTGTTTTTT; CDR3: CASSNRWDTLRQNEKLFF
J: TRBJ1-4; V: TRBV30; size: -; D: -; DNA: TGTGCCTGGTCCCTCGGGGGTGTTTCTGAAAAACTGTTTTTT; CDR3: CAWSLGGVSEKLFF
J: TRBJ2-7; V: TRBV7-9; size: few; D: TRBD1; DNA: TGTGCCAGCAGCTTAGCGGACAGGGACTACGAGCAGTACTTC; CDR3: CASSLADRDYEQYF
J: TRBJ1-6; V: TRBV19; size: -; D: -; DNA: TGTGCCAGTAGTACGGGGATTTCACCCCTCCACTTT; CDR3: CASSTGISPLHF
J: TRBJ1-5; V: TRBV2; size: -; D: -; DNA: TGTGCCAGCATGATTGACAGGAGTGGCAATCAGCCCCAGCATTTT; CDR3: CASMIDRSGNQPQHF
J: TRBJ2-7; V: TRBV5-5; size: -; D: -; DNA: TGTGCCAGCAGCTTTGTACAGGGAGGGCTCGAGCAGTACTTC; CDR3: CASSFVQGGLEQYF
J: TRBJ2-1; V: TRBV29-1; size: once; D: -; DNA: TGCAGCGTACCTAGCGCCCAGAGCAATGAGCAGTTCTTC; CDR3: CSVPSAQSNEQFF
J: TRBJ2-5; V: TRBV19; size: -; D: -; DNA: TGTGCCAGTAGTACCCTGGACAGTCCCGGGACCCAGTACTTC; CDR3: CASSTLDSPGTQYF
J: TRBJ2-1; V: TRBV5-1; size: -; D: TRBD1; DNA: TGCGCCAGCACCCCAGGACAGGGCGGTGAGCAGTTCTTC; CDR3: CASTPGQGGEQFF
J: TRBJ2-1; V: TRBV7-9; size: -; D: -; DNA: TGTGCCAGCAGTCAAGAGTACTCCTACAATGAGCAGTTCTTC; CDR3: CASSQEYSYNEQFF
J: TRBJ2-3; V: TRBV7-6; size: -; D: TRBD1; DNA: TGTGCCAGCAGCTTAACCCCGGGACAGGGCCATACGCAGTATTTT; CDR3: CASSLTPGQGHTQYF
J: TRBJ2-5; V: TRBV5-5; size: -; D: TRBD1; DNA: TGTGCCAGCAGCTTGGGCCTGGTGGGACAGGGGGGAGAGACCCAGTACTTC; CDR3: CASSLGLVGQGGETQYF
J: TRBJ2-1; V: TRBV7-9; size: -; D: TRBD2; DNA: TGTGCCAGCAGCTTCTCGGGAGGAGGGATTTACAATGAGCAGTTCTTC; CDR3: CASSFSGGGIYNEQFF
J: TRBJ1-2; V: TRBV28; size: -; D: -; DNA: TGTGCCAGCAGTTTTTGGGACTTGGCAAACTATGGCTACACCTTC; CDR3: CASSFWDLANYGYTF
J: TRBJ2-1; V: TRBV4-2; size: once; D: -; DNA: TGTGCCAGCAGCCTGGGAGTCGCCTCCTACAATGAGCAGTTCTTC; CDR3: CASSLGVASYNEQFF
J: TRBJ1-5; V: TRBV24-1; size: -; D: -; DNA: TGTGCCACCAGTGATCCGGACAGATTGCAGCCCCAGCATTTT; CDR3: CATSDPDRLQPQHF
J: TRBJ2-7; V: TRBV13; size: -; D: -; DNA: TGTGCCAGCACCACACAGAGGGACTCCTACGAGCAGTACTTC; CDR3: CASTTQRDSYEQYF
J: TRBJ2-3; V: TRBV30; size: -; D: TRBD2; DNA: TGTGCGGGGAGAGCGGGAGCGGGTGGCGATACGCAGTATTTT; CDR3: CAGRAGAGGDTQYF
J: TRBJ2-2; V: TRBV5-6; size: -; D: -; DNA: TGTGCCAGCAGCATGACAGTCCACGCCGGGGAGCTGTTTTTT; CDR3: CASSMTVHAGELFF
J: TRBJ2-7; V: TRBV5-1; size: -; D: TRBD2; DNA: TGCGCCAGCAGCCCCCCTAGCGGAGACGAGCAGTACTTC; CDR3: CASSPPSGDEQYF
J: TRBJ1-1; V: TRBV3-1/TRBV3-2; size: once; D: -; DNA: TGTGCCAGCAGCCCCCAAAATAGGAACACTGAAGCTTTCTTT; CDR3: CASSPQNRNTEAFF
J: TRBJ2-7; V: TRBV4-2; size: -; D: TRBD2; DNA: TGTGCCAGCAGCCAAGGACTAGCGGGCGACGAGCAGTACTTC; CDR3: CASSQGLAGDEQYF
J: TRBJ2-7; V: TRBV3-1/TRBV3-2; size: -; D: TRBD1; DNA: TGTGCCAGCAGCAGAGGACAGGGAATTGTCTACGAGCAGTACTTC; CDR3: CASSRGQGIVYEQYF
J: TRBJ1-5; V: TRBV5-6; size: -; D: TRBD1; DNA: TGTGCCAGCAGCCTGGGACAGGGCAACAATCAGCCCCAGCATTTT; CDR3: CASSLGQGNNQPQHF
J: TRBJ1-1; V: TRBV7-9; size: -; D: -; DNA: TGTGCCAGCAGCTTAATAGGGGTCACTGAAGCTTTCTTT; CDR3: CASSLIGVTEAFF
J: TRBJ2-1; V: TRBV19; size: -; D: -; DNA: TGTGCCAGTAGTGTGTACGGGTTCCGGGAGCAGTTCTTC; CDR3: CASSVYGFREQFF
J: TRBJ2-1; V: TRBV11-3; size: once; D: TRBD2; DNA: TGTGCCAGCAGCTCAACTAGCGGGAGGCTAATCAATGAGCAGTTCTTC; CDR3: CASSSTSGRLINEQFF
J: TRBJ1-4; V: TRBV19; size: once; D: -; DNA: TGTGCCAGTAGTACCGGGGTTGGACGCGGTGAAAAACTGTTTTTT; CDR3: CASSTGVGRGEKLFF
J: TRBJ2-1; V: TRBV23-1; size: once; D: TRBD1; DNA: TGCGCCAGCTTCCAGGGGACAGGGGAAAACAATGAGCAGTTCTTC; CDR3: CASFQGTGENNEQFF